The 20 T cell receptor beta chains given below trace back to one sample, sequenced in a study of CD8+ T cells in alopecia areata. The authors extracted RNA and reverse transcribed it into cDNA as the sequencing template. Data came from immunoSEQ multiplex PCR; TCRdb stores just in-frame clones and leaves some out. The table lists some 31,000 clones, around three quarters of them singletons. What was sequenced was NKG2D-low CD8+ T cells sorted from blood. The receptors originated from a human donor with alopecia areata.

V usage is TRBV7-8 and J usage is TRBJ2-7; 9 positions match TRBD1. The CDR3 is 14 amino acids. V dropped 4 bases and J dropped 4; count of bases not matched to a gene: 5. Germline V CDR1 and CDR2: SGHVS, FQNEAQ. The CDR3 coding sequence is TGTGCCAGCAGCTACCGGGACAGGGAATACGAGCAGTACTTC. Translating gives CASSYRDREYEQYF.

The rearrangement joins TRBV2 to TRBJ1-2, with TRBD1 as a possible D gene (5 bases). Between the trimmed V and J ends, which lost 9 bases and 3 bases, there was a span of 14 bases. In germline, CDR1 is SNHLY, CDR2 FYNNEI. The CDR3 runs 13 residues. The CDR3 nucleotides are TGTGCCAGTCCCAGGGTCACAGACTATGGCTACACCTTC. Amino acid sequence: CASPRVTDYGYTF.

This clone has more than one count but fewer than ten. The rearrangement links TRBV4-1 to TRBJ2-2; D perhaps matches TRBD1 (5 bases). The CDR3 is made up of 15 amino acids. Trimming removed 0 bases from V and 4 bases from J, with 9 bases in between. CDR1 is MGHRA, CDR2 YSYEKL, per germline. As DNA, the CDR3 is TGCGCCAGCAGCCAAGAGCAGGGAAGCACCGGGGAGCTGTTTTTT. Translating it yields CASSQEQGSTGELFF.

The table lists this clone with a few counts. The CDR3 region is CASSQEGGQGYNEQFF. DNA for the CDR3: TGTGCCAGCAGCCAAGAAGGGGGACAGGGGTACAATGAGCAGTTCTTC. The chain recombines TRBV4-2 with TRBJ2-1; 10 nucleotides align to TRBD1. This CDR3 contains 16 residues. The trim removed 0 bases at V and 4 bases at J, leaving 3 bases unmatched. The germline V gene has CDR1 LGHNA and CDR2 YNFKEQ.

J is TRBJ2-7 and V is TRBV29-1; D possibly uses TRBD1 or TRBD2 (5 bases each). Germline V gene sequence: CDR1 SQVTM, CDR2 ANQGSEA. The CDR3 loop spans 11 amino acids. The V gene lost 5 bases and the J gene lost 4 bases, with 9 bases spanning the gap. CDR3 DNA sequence: TGCAGCGTTCGAGAGGGGTACGAGCAGTACTTC. The encoded protein is CSVREGYEQYF.

The chain combines TRBV27 with TRBJ1-5; 7 bases agree with TRBD1. V was clipped by 6 bases and J by 3 bases; unmatched bases: 5. The CDR3 has 14 residues. Germline V gives CDR1 MNHEY, CDR2 SMNVEV (reference sequence). The CDR3 protein is CASRSGQLNQPQHF. Written as DNA, the CDR3 is TGTGCCAGCAGATCGGGACAGCTCAATCAGCCCCAGCATTTT.

The chain joins TRBV7-9 to TRBJ2-7; 15 bases match TRBD2. Germline V CDR1 and CDR2: SEHNR, FQNEAQ (reference sequence). Germline trimming cut 5 bases from V and 5 bases from J; bases unmatched to any gene: 1. This CDR3 is built from 14 residues. The CDR3 nucleotides read TGTGCCAGCAGCCGGACTAGCGGGGGGGACGAGCAGTACTTC. Its translation is CASSRTSGGDEQYF.

This clone was detected once. The rearrangement uses TRBV7-9 and TRBJ2-2, with D unresolved. From germline, CDR1 is SEHNR and CDR2 FQNEAQ (reference sequence). The V gene lost 5 bases and the J gene lost 4 bases, with 2 bases spanning the gap. This CDR3 region has 11 residues. The CDR3 loop reads CASSPTGELFF. In nucleotides, the CDR3 is TGTGCCAGCAGCCCCACCGGGGAGCTGTTTTTT. The full variable domain, completed using reference TRBV7-9 and TRBJ2-2, is DTGVSQNPRHKITKRGQNVTFRCDPISEHNRLYWYRQTLGQGPEFLTYFQNEAQLEKSRLLSDRFSAERPKGSFSTLEIQRTEQGDSAMYLCASSPTGELFFGEGSRLTVL.

The gene calls are TRBV6-5 and TRBJ2-7; TRBD1 might be the D (6 bases). The CDR3 contains 13 residues. The germline V gene encodes CDR1 MNHEY and CDR2 SVGAGI. The germline V and J ends were trimmed by 2 bases and 4 bases, with 9 bases remaining between them. DNA for the CDR3: TGTGCCAGCAGTTACGGGACACGATACGAGCAGTACTTC. It is translated as CASSYGTRYEQYF.

This clone has only one observation. The chain uses TRBV5-1 and TRBJ2-3; D remains ambiguous. V dropped 1 base and J dropped 7 bases, with 13 bases sitting between them. There are 14 residues in the CDR3. The germline gives CDR1 SGHRS, CDR2 YFSETQ. CDR3 nucleotide sequence: TGCGCCAGCAGCTTGAATAGGCCCCCAAATACGCAGTATTTT. Translation: CASSLNRPPNTQYF. Full variable domain (remainder filled in from reference TRBV5-1 and TRBJ2-3): KAGVTQTPRYLIKTRGQQVTLSCSPISGHRSVSWYQQTPGQGLQFLFEYFSETQRNKGNFPGRFSGRQFSNSRSEMNVSTLELGDSALYLCASSLNRPPNTQYFGPGTRLTVL.

This clone appeared a few times. V usage is TRBV7-9 and J usage is TRBJ2-7; D is possibly TRBD1 (5 bases). V was cut by 11 bases and J by 0 bases, with 14 bases left in between. In germline, CDR1 is SEHNR, CDR2 FQNEAQ (reference sequence). This CDR3 region has 13 residues. The CDR3 sequence is CAGEGETSYEQYF. As DNA, the CDR3 is TGTGCCGGTGAAGGGGAAACCTCCTACGAGCAGTACTTC.

V and J are TRBV25-1 and TRBJ1-5, with unresolved D. Germline CDR1 is MGHDK and CDR2 is SYGVNS. The CDR3 length is 14 residues. V gave up 1 base and J gave up 3 bases, with 7 bases separating them. The CDR3 sequence: CASSEWGPNQPQHF. CDR3 in DNA: TGTGCCAGCAGTGAATGGGGTCCCAATCAGCCCCAGCATTTT.

This clone appeared a few times. The CDR3 is CASSIAGSSYEQYF. In DNA, the CDR3 is TGTGCCAGTAGTATAGCTGGTAGCAGCTACGAGCAGTACTTC. The chain is built from TRBV19 and TRBJ2-7; D is ambiguous. Germline assignment: CDR1 LNHDA and CDR2 SQIVND (reference sequence). Between the trimmed V and J ends, which lost 1 base and 3 bases, there was a span of 10 bases. The CDR3 contains 14 residues.

This chain connects TRBV10-3 to TRBJ2-2, with D perhaps matching TRBD1 (6 bases). Germline assignment: CDR1 ENHRY and CDR2 SYGVKD. This CDR3 is 13 amino acids long. Trimming pared 6 bases from V and 1 base from J, leaving 6 bases between. This CDR3 is CAIRTGNTGELFF. In DNA, the CDR3 is TGTGCCATCAGGACAGGGAACACCGGGGAGCTGTTTTTT.

This clone has just one count. This chain links TRBV4-2 with TRBJ2-1; 10 nucleotides align to TRBD2. The CDR3 length is 17 residues. CDR1 and CDR2 from the germline V gene are LGHNA and YNFKEQ. V shed 1 base and J 8 bases; nucleotides not matched to a gene: 11. The CDR3: CASSQVASGGIEDEQFF. Written as DNA, the CDR3 is TGTGCCAGCAGCCAAGTGGCTAGCGGGGGAATCGAGGATGAGCAGTTCTTC.

This clone was found once. V is TRBV7-9 and J is TRBJ1-2; D not certain. Trimming took off 0 bases at V and 8 bases at J, with 13 bases between the two ends. This CDR3 is 14 amino acids long. Germline V gene sequence: CDR1 SEHNR, CDR2 FQNEAQ (reference sequence). CDR3 DNA: TGTGCCAGCAGCTTAGCGGGGAGCCTACACGGCTACACCTTC. Its protein is CASSLAGSLHGYTF.

The V and J genes are TRBV4-1 and TRBJ1-1; D perhaps matches TRBD1 (5 bases). Between the trimmed V and J ends, which lost 4 bases and 12 bases, there was a span of 24 bases. The CDR3 runs 15 residues. The germline V gene encodes CDR1 MGHRA and CDR2 YSYEKL. The CDR3, as DNA: TGCGCCAGCAGCCGGACCCTTGATGAACGGGGGTTGTCTTTCTTT. The encoded protein is CASSRTLDERGLSFF.

The table lists this clone with a count of one. The CDR3 bases are TGCGCCAGCAGCCAAGATTTCGGGGGCACTGAAGCTTTCTTT. Encoded protein: CASSQDFGGTEAFF. The chain uses TRBV4-3 and TRBJ1-1; possibly TRBD1 for D (5 bases). The V end was cut by 0 bases, the J end by 4 bases, with 9 bases between. CDR1 and CDR2 (germline): LGHNA, YSLEER. CDR3 length: 14 residues.

CDR3 coding DNA: TGCGCCAGCAGCCAAGATATGGGGGGTCCCACAGATACGCAGTATTTT. This sequence encodes CASSQDMGGPTDTQYF. The chain joins TRBV4-3 to TRBJ2-3; tentatively, D is TRBD2 (6 bases). Trimming left V 0 bases short and J 2 bases short, with 12 bases between. The CDR3 is made up of 16 amino acids. Per the germline V gene, CDR1 is LGHNA and CDR2 is YSLEER.

The chain joins TRBV29-1 to TRBJ2-1, with 8 bases lining up with TRBD2. Losses at the gene ends were 6 bases for V and 6 bases for J; bases not matched to a gene: 4. This CDR3 has 12 residues. CDR1 and CDR2 from the germline V gene are SQVTM and ANQGSEA. This CDR3 is CSVEREFNEQFF. In DNA, the CDR3 is TGCAGCGTCGAGCGGGAGTTCAATGAGCAGTTCTTC.